One T cell receptor beta chain is described in this entry. Its specificity is unknown. Some clones are missing from TCRdb's copy, which holds only in-frame ones; the method was immunoSEQ multiplex PCR. The sample yields 2 million to 2.5 million clones, around 90% seen once. The sample comes from a study of shared clonotypes between healthy human individuals. Study context: A couple of women and a few men aged 18 to 49 served as donors. Study conclusions and caveats: Investigators collected only blood, and repertoires in tissues likely differ. In having few donors, the study represented limited genetic and exposure-history diversity. Shared clonotypes: 4.5% to 5% naive CD4, about 3.5% naive CD8, 2.3% memory CD4, 0.35% to 0.5% memory CD8.

This CDR3 comprises 15 residues. CDR1 and CDR2 (germline): SGHTA, FQGTGA. V shed 5 bases and J 8 bases; nucleotides not matched to a gene: 7. The chain is built from TRBV7-3 and TRBJ2-1, with 12 bases identical to TRBD2. Sequencing was done on a sample of naive CD4+ T cells from PBMCs. Subset indicated: CD45RA+ positively selected. The clonotype comes from a man between 18 and 35 years old in good health. Some clones in this sample may be carry-over from other donors' samples. The CDR3 spells CASSTTSGSRDEQFF. As DNA, the CDR3 is TGTGCCAGCAGCACGACTAGCGGGAGTCGAGATGAGCAGTTCTTC.